This T cell receptor beta chain emerged from a study of cytomegalovirus exposure and HLA in healthy donors (TCRdb year 2017). General notes on the study: An earlier analysis of some 600 of the donors reported about 260 Gb of sequence data and around 100 million unique TCR beta sequences obtained from around 180 million T cells. Approximately 310 gigabases of sequencing data and 70 million to 85 million unique TCR sequences were included in an early release covering about 620 HLA-typed donors. Among the approximately 430 genotyped donors, 75% to 90% belonged to the genetic ancestry cluster associated with self-reported Caucasian donors. The study aimed to test whether cataloging public T cell receptors could reveal signatures of past pathogen exposure. The study used immunosequencing to profile the T cell repertoires of 666 subjects and linked those repertoires to cytomegalovirus serostatus. In addition to the first cohort of approximately 670 subjects, a separate validation cohort of approximately 130 different subjects was used. The study combined high-throughput TCR immunosequencing, statistical association of individual TCRs with disease status, and machine learning to predict cytomegalovirus infection status. A later analysis re-analyzed previously published TCR beta repertoires from approximately 700 donors and added high-resolution HLA genotyping to study TCR occurrence patterns. The later analysis used no new phenotypic data to find candidate immune exposures, relying instead on TCR beta sequences and their occurrence across donors. In an earlier analysis of several hundred of the donors, high-throughput TCR beta sequencing was used to judge whether each TCR beta V gene segment behaved as functional or pseudogenic. Donor age, sex, ethnicity and CMV serostatus were compiled alongside the repertoire data. A later genetic analysis took genome-wide SNP genotypes for about 60% of the roughly 670 donors and used that subset as a discovery cohort. All discovery cohort repertoires had been generated on a single sequencing platform. HLA typing covered class I and class II loci at four-digit resolution. Typing coverage differed by locus: A, B, C, DRB1 and DQB1 were typed in about 620-630 donors, DQA1 in 500 to 550, DPA1 in 600 to 610, and DPB1 in just under 490. Roughly 5 DR-DQ haplotypes were handled as single units for association and clustering, since linkage in the cohort was strong. Among roughly 400 genotyped donors of the cohort, an average of around 220,000 unique TCR beta nucleotide sequences was sequenced per donor, of which about 20% were non-productive. The study at large found these results: A further reported finding was that TCR beta sequences accurately predicted the HLA-A and HLA-B alleles for most subjects in the first cohort. According to a later genetic analysis, donors in an Asian-associated ancestry cluster had fewer N-insertions in productive TCRs than the roughly 670-donor mean. CMV serostatus was the only immune exposure information available for the cohort. Specific HLA alleles were associated with about 17,000 TCR beta sequences at a false discovery rate of 0.05 in a later analysis. A cluster of highly shared sequence variants was judged likely to be a technical artifact of the sequencing pipeline. In an earlier analysis of 500 to 650 of the donors, most TCR beta V segments appeared in productive rearrangements about 87% or about 30% of the time, broadly matching IMGT annotations. The classifier was reported to diagnose cytomegalovirus status with high specificity and sensitivity in both the original cohort and the validation cohort. This cohort had only TCR beta chains sequenced, and the lack of alpha or paired-chain data limited which features could be detected. In a later analysis, most CMV-associated TCR beta chains were found to appear HLA-restricted, with HLA associations seemingly driven largely by CMV exposure. Correlated functional status among segregating V segments might be attributable to linkage disequilibrium, but an unknown experimental factor could not be ruled out. Some IMGT-functional V segments, including TRBV6-2 and TRBV6-3, could not be distinguished by the 87-base-pair reads and were therefore excluded. When HLA alleles, especially DR and DQ, strongly co-occurred, TCR associations were difficult to assign to individual alleles. In a later analysis, several top co-occurrence clusters were reported to appear linked to parvovirus B19, influenza, CMV and Epstein-Barr virus. While some public TCRs were present in many individuals, most TCR sequences turned up only very rarely across donors. Seventeen rarely observed V segments, including chromosome 9 orphons, were excluded from the earlier analysis of several hundred of the donors because counts were too low. According to the authors, the approach could potentially be generalized to other disease states and immunological phenotypes. In a later genetic analysis, a missense DCLRE1C variant was associated with V-gene and J-gene trimming of TCR beta chains, and the association was replicated in an independent cohort. The study gave a list of roughly 150 TCR beta chains associated with cytomegalovirus. Roughly uniform sequencing depth across donors was assumed in presence/absence analyses, although this assumption may not hold. Three of the identified cytomegalovirus-associated TCR beta chains were confirmed in vitro to be specific for cytomegalovirus antigens. In a later analysis, HLA-associated TCR beta chains showed more clonal expansion and lower generation probabilities than non-associated chains that were equally common. Because some donors lacked HLA typing at each locus, the association tests relied only on the typed subset. In a later analysis, the rate of TCR association differed among HLA loci, with DRB1 alleles having the most associated TCRs and HLA-C alleles having the fewest.

Library preparation employed the immunoSEQ multiplex PCR assay. For the multiplex PCR, a mixture combining 60 forward primers for TCR Vbeta segments and 13 reverse primers for TCR Jbeta segments was used. Amplification of the CDR3 region of rearranged TCR beta genes was performed with a multiplex PCR assay on genomic DNA. Amplified TCR beta libraries were sequenced as 87-base-pair reads on the Illumina HiSeq System. The authors' analysis ran thus. A later analysis counted approximately 84 million unique TCR beta chains across the 650 to 800 repertoires, and around 9.9 million of these chains were shared by at least two donors. Raw reads were error-corrected and collapsed into unique sequences by a nearest-neighbor algorithm in which closely related sequences were merged to remove PCR and sequencing errors. To assign V, D and J gene segments, CDR3 sequences were aligned to IMGT reference sequences. For a sequence to be retained, a match of at least six nucleotides was required to both a V gene segment and a J gene segment. A rearrangement counted as productive if the CDR3 had no stop codons and remained in frame with V and J, and every other rearrangement counted as non-productive. Following IMGT convention, CDR3 was defined as the stretch from the second conserved V-encoded cysteine to the conserved J-encoded phenylalanine. The earlier analysis of about 560 of the donors excluded any sequence lacking an unambiguous match to a single V gene segment. In an earlier analysis of some 590 of the donors, a V segment was called functional when productive rearrangements were above 56.7%, and segregating when the standard deviation between donors exceeded 5%. To diagnose cytomegalovirus status from the catalog of TCR beta chain sequences, a statistical classification framework was built. A later analysis assigned V and J genes by comparing TCR nucleotide sequences with IMGT/GENE-DB human TR gene sequences. In a later analysis, CDR3 sequences and most-parsimonious VDJ recombination scenarios were assigned using the TCRdist pipeline. In a later analysis, each TCR beta chain was defined by its CDR3 amino acid sequence together with its V-gene family, and reads without a unique V-gene family were excluded. A later analysis removed 592 highly shared, low-generation-probability nucleotide sequences to deal with suspected cross-contamination and a sequencing artifact. A later analysis calculated a clonal expansion index for each public chain from normalized within-repertoire ranks of inferred template counts. A later analysis computed generation probabilities with a VDJ recombination model fitted to out-of-frame rearrangements, and checked the results against IGoR. In a later analysis, hypergeometric tests were used to score TCR-TCR, TCR-HLA and TCR-CMV co-occurrence, with a repertoire-size bias correction applied to TCR pairs. False discovery rates were estimated in a later analysis by permuting HLA or CMV assignments 20 times. In a later analysis, co-occurring TCRs were grouped using DBSCAN, and TCRdist sequence similarity was added for clustering within HLA-allele-positive subsets. Repertoires with fewer than 30,000 or more than 120,000 public chains were left out of co-occurrence clustering, as were about 5 repertoires with anomalous nucleotide sharing. The immuneACCESS repertoire file appears here via TCRdb, limited to in-frame rearrangements. These files lack a portion of the clones; in checked studies, under half of the deficit traces to unresolved V genes, and the cause of the others is not known. That table gives V, J and clone size, and the DNA gave D and trimming. The sample has about 55,000 clones on record. In total, the top ten clones hold approximately 13% of the sample.

The cohort consisted of 600 to 700 healthy bone marrow donors. Cohort members were all nominally healthy when sampled, although unrecorded immune exposures were likely present. The donor tested CMV seropositive and was one of the 289 seropositive cohort members. Every donor gave a peripheral blood sample, and the peripheral blood mononuclear cells from that sample were used for TCR beta sequencing. The Qiagen DNeasy Blood Extraction Kit was used to extract genomic DNA from the blood cell samples. V and J are truncated by 7 bases and 5 bases respectively, leaving an intervening sequence of 15 bases. The CDR3 holds 14 amino acids from the cysteine to the phenylalanine. Only the CDR3 DNA stays, 42 bases, in frame from base 1. CDR1 and CDR2 were assigned from the germline V gene (reference sequence) as SGHKS and YYEKEE. Details on this clone: Its antigen is not yet known.

The source material was PBMCs. The chain employs TRBV5-5 and TRBJ2-2; the D gene is possibly TRBD1, with 5 bases matching. The receptor was derived from an older woman in good health and CMV-seropositive. The CDR3 reads CASSTASGTGELFF. The DNA reads as follows: TGTGCCAGCTCGACCGCCTCAGGGACCGGGGAGCTGTTTTTT.